This passage covers 9 T cell receptor beta chains from one sample sequenced in a study of CD8+CD57+ T cells in acquired aplastic anemia. All patients picked for sequencing had shown, by flow cytometry, an expansion of CD8+CD57+ cells. TCR beta VDJ and CDR3 profiles were obtained from a genomic DNA template. TCRdb ran MiXCR on the reads and lists one entry per CDR3 protein. Of 200,000 to 300,000 distinct CDR3 sequences in the sample, approximately 82% are singletons; the top ten hold over 35%. The material sequenced was sorted CD4+, CD8+, or CD8+CD57+ T cells (not recorded which) from PBMCs. These receptors were collected from a human donor with aplastic anemia.

Points on this clonotype: The DNA is omitted, as the CDR3 cannot be located on it reliably, and the CDR3 follows TCRdb's listing. CDR3 residues: CASSVNSRGYTFAYEQYV. J is TRBJ2-7 and V is TRBV9; TRBD2, as called in the table, went unchecked against the DNA. The CDR3 is 18 residues long, counting both termini. Per the germline V gene, CDR1 is SGDLS and CDR2 is YYNGEE.

Points on this clonotype: Its ends do not fully match the called genes, so a read error is possible. The chain couples TRBV7-7 to TRBJ2-2; TRBD2 aligns across 7 bases. There are 14 residues in the CDR3. Germline CDR1 is SSHAT and CDR2 is FNYEAQ (reference sequence). The CDR3 sequence is CASSPLALNTGELF. The CDR3 region has the DNA TGTGCTAGCAGCCCACTAGCGCTGAACACCGGGGAGCTTTTT.

This rearrangement joins TRBV7-9 to TRBJ2-5; D gene uncertain. Looked up from germline, CDR1 is SEHNR and CDR2 is FQNEAQ (reference sequence). V was trimmed by 5 bases and J by 14 bases, leaving 27 bases between them. CDR3 length equals 15 residues. Here the CDR3 reads CASSPSSAETQYFYF. The DNA of the CDR3 is TGTGCCAGCAGCCCATCCAGCGCAGAAACGCAGTATTTTTACTTC. Together with reference TRBV7-9 and TRBJ2-5, the CDR3 gives the full variable domain: DTGVSQNPRHKITKRGQNVTFRCDPISEHNRLYWYRQTLGQGPEFLTYFQNEAQLEKSRLLSDRFSAERPKGSFSTLEIQRTEQGDSAMYLCASSPSSAETQYFYFGPGTRLLVL.

In DNA form, the CDR3 reads TGTGCCAGCAGCATCGGCGGAGGCGGGACAGATACGCAGCATTTT. This codes for CASSIGGGGTDTQHF. This chain connects TRBV7-3 to TRBJ1-5, with TRBD1 matching 7 bases. The CDR3 totals 15 residues. The ends lost 5 bases at V and 13 bases at J; junction bases unmatched: 17. Germline V lookup: CDR1 SGHTA, CDR2 FQGTGA.

About this clonotype itself: The CDR3 carries no conserved terminal phenylalanine or tryptophan, so it likely arises from a read error. The DNA is omitted, as the CDR3 cannot be located on it reliably, and the CDR3 follows TCRdb's listing. V is TRBV7-9 and J is TRBJ2-3; the tabulated D call, TRBD2, remains unverified against the DNA. CDR1 and CDR2 (germline): SEHNR, FQNEAQ (reference sequence). The CDR3 is 13 residues long, ends included. The CDR3 protein is CASSFGRSGGSDV.

In the case of this clonotype: The junction and the germline gene differ at one end; a read error may be behind it. V is TRBV19 and J is TRBJ2-2; D unclear. This CDR3 region has 14 residues. CDR1 and CDR2 (germline): LNHDA, SQIVND (reference sequence). The CDR3 reads CASSTGSNTEELFF. CDR3 bases: TGTGCCAGTAGTACGGGTAGCAACACCGAGGAGCTGTTTTTT.

The chain is built from TRBV9 and TRBJ1-2; unclear D gene. Germline lookup yields CDR1 SGDLS and CDR2 YYNGEE. The CDR3 contains 16 residues. The V end lost 1 base, the J end lost 8 bases, and 21 bases lay between the germline ends. This chain's CDR3 is CASSVSDALEAEGYTF. CDR3 coding DNA: TGTGCCAGCAGCGTATCCGACGCCCTTGAGGCGGAGGGCTACACCTTC.

The chain joins TRBV9 to TRBJ2-3; no reliable D call. Between the trimmed V and J ends, which lost 7 bases and 10 bases, there was a span of 19 bases. There are 13 residues in the CDR3. Germline values: CDR1 SGDLS, CDR2 YYNGEE. CDR3 DNA sequence: TGTGCCAGCGGGGATGGTTCAAGAGCACCGCAGTATTTT. Its translation: CASGDGSRAPQYF.

Note on this clonotype: In this CDR3 the conserved last residue, phenylalanine or tryptophan, is missing, so a read error is likely. No DNA is shown, since the ends of the CDR3 on it are uncertain; the CDR3 is the one TCRdb lists. J is TRBJ2-3 and V is TRBV7-9. The CDR3 sequence runs 13 residues, both termini included. Germline-derived CDR1 and CDR2 are SEHNR and FQNEAQ (reference sequence). The CDR3 region is CASSLGPGAAETL.